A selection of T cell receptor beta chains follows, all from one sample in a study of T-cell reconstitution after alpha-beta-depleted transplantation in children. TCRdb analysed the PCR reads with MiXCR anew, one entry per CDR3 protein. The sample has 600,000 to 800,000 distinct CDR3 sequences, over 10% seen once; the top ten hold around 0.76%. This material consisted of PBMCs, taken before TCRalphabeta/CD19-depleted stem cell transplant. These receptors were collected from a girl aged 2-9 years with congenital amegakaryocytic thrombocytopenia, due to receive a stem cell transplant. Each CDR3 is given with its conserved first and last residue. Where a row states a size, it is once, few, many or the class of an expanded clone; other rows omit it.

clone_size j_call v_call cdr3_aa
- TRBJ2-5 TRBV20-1 CSADPPGPTLWGQYF
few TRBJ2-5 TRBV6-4 CASSTTAGAQETQYF
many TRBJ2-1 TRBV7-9 CASSSQDSYNEQFF
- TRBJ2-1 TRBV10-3 CAIKRASGSIDEQFF
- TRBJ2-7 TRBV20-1 CSARKSRALREQYF
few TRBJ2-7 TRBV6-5 CASSYSIPVAGGPSYEQYF
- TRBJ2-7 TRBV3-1 CASSQVGYLSYEQYF
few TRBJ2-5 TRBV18 CASSPALAGLQETQYF
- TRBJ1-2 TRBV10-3 CAISESATGDHGYTF
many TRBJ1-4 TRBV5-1 CASSLGSSTNEKLFF
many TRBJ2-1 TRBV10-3 CAISEAYGTAHANEQFF
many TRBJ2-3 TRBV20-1 CSARPYGTDTQYF
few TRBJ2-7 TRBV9 CASSPYGNYEQYF
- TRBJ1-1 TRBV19 CASTETENTEAFF
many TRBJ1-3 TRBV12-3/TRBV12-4 CASSSGAGNTIYF
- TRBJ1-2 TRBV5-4 CASSLGTSNGGYTF
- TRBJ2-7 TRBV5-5 CASSLVSPTGEQYF
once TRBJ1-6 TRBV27 CASSRGQGMWSPLHF
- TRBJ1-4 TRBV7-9 CASSISTGGNEKLFF
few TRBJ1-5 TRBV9 CASSGDRENQPQHF
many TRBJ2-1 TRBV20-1 CSAREMVTPNNEQFF
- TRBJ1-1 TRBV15 CATSSPTANTEAFF
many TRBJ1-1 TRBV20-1 CSARDWGWTDTEAFF
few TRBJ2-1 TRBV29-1 CSVEPGNYNEQFF